A selection of T cell receptor beta chains follows, all from one sample in a study. In TCRdb, the RT-PCR reads were re-called with MiXCR into one record per CDR3 protein. The data contain about 680,000 distinct CDR3 sequences, 14% of them singletons. The sample comprised memory CD4+ T cells from blood. Every receptor here comes from a female donor in good health, serving as a healthy control. Both conserved end residues are part of each CDR3. The D gene is left open where the match is weak. Clone sizes are given selectively: once, few, many, or a class where the clone is expanded.

v_call,d_call,clone_size,j_call,cdr3_aa,cdr3_nt
TRBV12-3/TRBV12-4,TRBD2,few,TRBJ2-1,CASSAPSGRVNEQFF,TGTGCCAGCAGTGCTCCTAGCGGGAGGGTTAATGAGCAGTTCTTC
TRBV20-1,TRBD1,few,TRBJ2-4,CSAPGQGKNIQYF,TGCAGTGCACCGGGACAGGGTAAAAACATTCAGTACTTC
TRBV18,-,few,TRBJ1-5,CASSPRQDGQPQHF,TGTGCCAGCTCACCTCGACAGGATGGGCAGCCCCAGCATTTT
TRBV7-2,-,-,TRBJ2-1,CASSLGGWLDEQFF,TGTGCCAGCAGCTTAGGGGGTTGGTTAGATGAGCAGTTCTTC
TRBV6-5,-,few,TRBJ1-4,CASSGVSEKLFF,TGTGCCAGCAGCGGGGTCAGTGAAAAACTGTTTTTT
TRBV5-6,-,few,TRBJ1-2,CASSPGPGGPYGYTF,TGTGCCAGCAGCCCAGGACCGGGGGGTCCCTATGGCTACACCTTC
TRBV20-1,-,many,TRBJ2-1,CSARGQINYNEQFF,TGCAGTGCTAGGGGACAAATCAATTACAATGAGCAGTTCTTC
TRBV18,-,-,TRBJ1-4,CASSLKTAGEKLFF,TGTGCCAGCTCACTAAAAACGGCCGGGGAAAAACTGTTTTTT
TRBV6-5,-,few,TRBJ2-5,CASSRTASYQETQYF,TGTGCCAGCAGTCGGACAGCATCGTACCAAGAGACCCAGTACTTC
TRBV18,-,-,TRBJ2-7,CASSPESGPYEQYF,TGTGCCAGCTCACCTGAAAGCGGCCCCTACGAGCAGTACTTC
TRBV6-2/TRBV6-3,-,few,TRBJ1-2,CAIGLNYGYTF,TGTGCCATCGGACTCAACTATGGCTACACCTTC
TRBV29-1,-,-,TRBJ1-2,CSVEDLAGYYGYTF,TGCAGCGTTGAAGATCTAGCAGGGTACTATGGCTACACCTTC
TRBV12-3/TRBV12-4,-,-,TRBJ1-5,CASSLRRGPGNQPQHF,TGTGCCAGCAGTTTACGGCGGGGACCAGGGAATCAGCCCCAGCATTTT
TRBV5-5,-,-,TRBJ1-5,CASSPARGGQLQHF,TGTGCCAGCAGTCCGGCCAGGGGTGGTCAGCTTCAGCATTTT
TRBV12-3/TRBV12-4,-,many,TRBJ2-1,CASSLAIGALVVGNEQFF,TGTGCCAGCAGTTTAGCGATCGGGGCGCTGGTAGTAGGCAATGAGCAGTTCTTC
TRBV6-2/TRBV6-3,TRBD2,-,TRBJ2-1,CASSYGLAGAKTDQFF,TGTGCCAGCAGTTATGGACTAGCGGGAGCCAAGACCGACCAGTTCTTC
TRBV6-2/TRBV6-3,TRBD1,few,TRBJ1-2,CASRASRTGWGYGYTF,TGTGCCAGCAGAGCCTCAAGGACAGGGTGGGGCTATGGCTACACCTTC
TRBV7-9,TRBD2,-,TRBJ2-3,CASSPGTSPEDTQYF,TGTGCCAGCAGCCCCGGGACTAGCCCTGAGGATACGCAGTATTTT
TRBV5-1,-,-,TRBJ1-2,CASTSGDYGYTF,TGCGCCAGCACCTCGGGGGACTATGGCTACACCTTC
TRBV6-6,-,few,TRBJ1-2,CASSWWGGGEDGYTF,TGTGCCAGCAGTTGGTGGGGGGGCGGAGAGGATGGCTACACCTTC
TRBV9,TRBD2,-,TRBJ2-3,CASSVSGTSGTDTQYF,TGTGCCAGCAGCGTGAGCGGGACTAGCGGCACAGATACGCAGTATTTT
TRBV6-5,-,many,TRBJ1-2,CASSQGYGYTF,TGTGCCAGCAGTCAGGGTTATGGCTACACCTTC
TRBV6-2/TRBV6-3,-,few,TRBJ2-7,CASSRIRTLPYEQYF,TGTGCCAGCAGTCGGATTCGGACTTTACCCTACGAGCAGTACTTC
TRBV20-1,TRBD2,few,TRBJ2-5,CSATLAGETQYF,TGCAGTGCTACCCTAGCGGGAGAGACCCAGTACTTC
TRBV20-1,TRBD2,few,TRBJ2-4,CSARDRGDIQYF,TGCAGTGCTAGAGATCGGGGGGACATTCAGTACTTC
TRBV20-1,-,many,TRBJ1-6,CSARSPGGQYNSPLHF,TGCAGTGCTAGATCACCCGGTGGACAATATAATTCACCCCTCCACTTT
TRBV4-1,-,-,TRBJ1-6,CASSQDRSSYSPLHF,TGCGCCAGCAGCCAAGATAGGAGTTCCTATTCACCCCTCCACTTT
TRBV29-1,-,many,TRBJ1-2,CSVDSGYGYTF,TGCAGCGTTGACTCCGGCTATGGCTACACCTTC
TRBV9,-,-,TRBJ2-1,CASSVAAMSSYNEQFF,TGTGCCAGCAGCGTCGCAGCGATGAGCTCCTACAATGAGCAGTTCTTC
TRBV5-1,-,many,TRBJ2-3,CASRPLTADTQYF,TGCGCCAGCAGACCGCTTACGGCAGATACGCAGTATTTT
TRBV6-1,TRBD1,few,TRBJ1-1,CASSERTGLLEAFF,TGTGCCAGCAGTGAGCGGACAGGGCTCCTTGAAGCTTTCTTT
TRBV18,-,few,TRBJ1-2,CASSPPRGADDYGYTF,TGTGCCAGCTCACCACCTAGGGGGGCCGATGACTATGGCTACACCTTC
TRBV5-1,-,-,TRBJ1-5,CASSLVPGVSNQPQHF,TGCGCCAGCAGCTTGGTGCCCGGGGTTAGCAATCAGCCCCAGCATTTT
TRBV27,-,few,TRBJ1-2,CATKQATRYGYTF,TGTGCCACCAAACAGGCGACCCGCTATGGCTACACCTTC
TRBV7-2,-,few,TRBJ2-1,CASSLSSAASGEQFF,TGTGCCAGCAGCTTAAGCTCGGCAGCAAGCGGTGAGCAGTTCTTC
TRBV5-1,-,many,TRBJ2-1,CASSLRQTDGEQFF,TGCGCCAGCAGCTTGAGACAAACGGACGGTGAGCAGTTCTTC
TRBV7-9,-,-,TRBJ2-1,CASSQLGGSYNEQFF,TGTGCCAGCAGCCAACTAGGGGGCTCCTACAATGAGCAGTTCTTC
TRBV5-6,TRBD1,-,TRBJ2-7,CASSLYSGTGIDEQYF,TGTGCCAGCAGCTTATACTCCGGGACAGGGATTGACGAGCAGTACTTC
TRBV6-5,TRBD2,-,TRBJ2-7,CASSYMGLADSYEQYF,TGTGCCAGCAGTTACATGGGGCTAGCGGACTCCTACGAGCAGTACTTC
TRBV5-1,TRBD2,few,TRBJ2-1,CASSLEGLWFQFF,TGCGCCAGCAGCTTGGAGGGACTATGGTTCCAGTTCTTC
TRBV27,TRBD1,many,TRBJ2-3,CASSRLDRLTDTQYF,TGTGCCAGCTCCCGACTGGACAGGCTCACAGATACGCAGTATTTT
TRBV20-1,TRBD2,many,TRBJ2-2,CSARPSGRGFTGELFF,TGCAGTGCTAGACCTAGCGGGAGAGGTTTCACCGGGGAGCTGTTTTTT
TRBV20-1,TRBD1,-,TRBJ2-7,CSALGQGIDEQYF,TGCAGTGCCCTGGGACAGGGGATCGACGAGCAGTACTTC
TRBV6-5,-,many,TRBJ1-1,CASSYSRTLNTEAFF,TGTGCCAGCAGTTACTCGAGGACGCTGAACACTGAAGCTTTCTTT
TRBV28,-,few,TRBJ1-6,CASTQITNSPLHF,TGTGCCAGCACCCAAATCACTAATTCACCCCTCCACTTT
TRBV11-2,-,few,TRBJ2-5,CASSFNDNQETQYF,TGTGCCAGCAGCTTTAATGACAACCAAGAGACCCAGTACTTC
TRBV7-2,TRBD2,few,TRBJ2-7,CASEGLNSYEQYF,TGTGCCAGTGAGGGACTAAATTCCTACGAGCAGTACTTC
TRBV6-6,TRBD2,many,TRBJ2-5,CASSTPTTSLTQYF,TGTGCCAGCAGCACTCCTACGACTAGCCTTACCCAGTACTTC
TRBV20-1,-,many,TRBJ1-5,CSASSAGTAQHF,TGCAGTGCTAGTAGTGCCGGGACTGCCCAGCATTTT
TRBV10-3,-,-,TRBJ1-3,CAISESTGLDGNTIYF,TGTGCCATCAGTGAGTCAACGGGACTCGATGGAAACACCATATATTTT
TRBV5-1,TRBD1,-,TRBJ1-3,CASSSGTAENTIYF,TGCGCCAGCAGCTCGGGGACAGCCGAAAACACCATATATTTT
TRBV5-1,TRBD2,few,TRBJ2-1,CASSQDAGVTYNEQFF,TGCGCCAGCAGTCAGGACGCGGGAGTCACCTACAATGAGCAGTTCTTC
TRBV6-5,-,many,TRBJ1-2,CASSTRARGYGYTF,TGTGCCAGCAGTACTAGGGCCCGGGGCTATGGCTACACCTTC
TRBV5-1,-,few,TRBJ2-1,CASSLNPGKYNEQFF,TGCGCCAGCAGCTTGAATCCCGGCAAATACAATGAGCAGTTCTTC
TRBV6-1,-,-,TRBJ2-1,CASENYNEQFF,TGTGCCAGCGAGAACTACAATGAGCAGTTCTTC